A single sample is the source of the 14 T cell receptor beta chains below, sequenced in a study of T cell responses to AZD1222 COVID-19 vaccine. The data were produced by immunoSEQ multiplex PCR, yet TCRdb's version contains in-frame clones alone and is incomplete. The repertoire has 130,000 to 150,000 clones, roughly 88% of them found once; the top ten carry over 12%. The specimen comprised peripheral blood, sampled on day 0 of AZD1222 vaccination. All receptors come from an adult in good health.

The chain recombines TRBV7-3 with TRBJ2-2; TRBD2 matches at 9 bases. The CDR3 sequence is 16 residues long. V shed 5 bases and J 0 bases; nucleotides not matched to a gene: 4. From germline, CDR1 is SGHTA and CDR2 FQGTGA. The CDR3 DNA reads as TGTGCCAGCAGCCCACCTAGCGGGGCGAACACCGGGGAGCTGTTTTTT. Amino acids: CASSPPSGANTGELFF.

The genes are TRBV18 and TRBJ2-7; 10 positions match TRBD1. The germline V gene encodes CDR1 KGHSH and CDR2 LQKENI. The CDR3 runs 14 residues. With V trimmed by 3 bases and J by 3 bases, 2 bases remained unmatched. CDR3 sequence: CASSPGQGLYEQYF. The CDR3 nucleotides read TGTGCCAGCTCACCGGGACAGGGGCTCTACGAGCAGTACTTC.

DNA for the CDR3: TGTGCCAGCAGTCCCTCCACGACAGGGGCGACCGGGGAGCTGTTTTTT. Translating gives CASSPSTTGATGELFF. The V gene is TRBV27, the J gene TRBJ2-2; TRBD1 matches 8 bases. Germline CDR1 is MNHEY and CDR2 is SMNVEV (reference sequence). V gave up 5 bases and J gave up 5 bases; unmatched junction bases: 10. The CDR3 length is 16 residues.

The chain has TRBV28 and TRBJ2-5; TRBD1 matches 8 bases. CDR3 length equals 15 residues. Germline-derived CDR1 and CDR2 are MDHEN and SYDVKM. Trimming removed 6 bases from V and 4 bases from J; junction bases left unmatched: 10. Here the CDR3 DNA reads TGTGCCAGCAGCCGGATTGACAGGGGAGGAGAGACCCAGTACTTC. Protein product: CASSRIDRGGETQYF.

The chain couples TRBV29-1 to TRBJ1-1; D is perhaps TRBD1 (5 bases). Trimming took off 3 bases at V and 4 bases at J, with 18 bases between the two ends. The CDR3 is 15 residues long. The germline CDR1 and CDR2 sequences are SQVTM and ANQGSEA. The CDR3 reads CSVDRVGVGSTEAFF. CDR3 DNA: TGCAGCGTTGACAGGGTCGGAGTGGGTAGCACTGAAGCTTTCTTT.

CDR3 in amino acids: CASSPSMAGSGNTIYF. The CDR3 DNA sequence: TGTGCCAGCTCACCATCTATGGCAGGGTCTGGAAACACCATATATTTT. The J gene is TRBJ1-3, the V gene TRBV18; D perhaps matches TRBD1 (5 bases). The CDR3 runs 16 residues. With 2 bases removed from V and 1 base from J, the gap between germline ends came to 12 bases. CDR1 KGHSH and CDR2 LQKENI come from the germline V gene.

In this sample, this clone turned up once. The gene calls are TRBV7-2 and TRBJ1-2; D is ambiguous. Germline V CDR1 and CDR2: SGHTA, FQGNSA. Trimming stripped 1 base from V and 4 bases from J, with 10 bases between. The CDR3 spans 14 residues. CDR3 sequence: CASSLDPAGYGYTF. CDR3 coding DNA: TGTGCCAGCAGCTTAGACCCGGCGGGCTATGGCTACACCTTC.

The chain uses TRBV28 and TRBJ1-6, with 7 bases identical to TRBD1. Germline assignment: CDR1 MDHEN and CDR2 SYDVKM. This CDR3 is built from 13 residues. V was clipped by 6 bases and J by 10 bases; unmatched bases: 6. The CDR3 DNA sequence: TGTGCCAGCAGGACGGGACAGCCATCACCCCTCCACTTT. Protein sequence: CASRTGQPSPLHF. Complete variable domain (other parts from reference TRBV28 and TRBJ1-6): DVKVTQSSRYLVKRTGEKVFLECVQDMDHENMFWYRQDPGLGLRLIYFSYDVKMKEKGDIPEGYSVSREKKERFSLILESASTNQTSMYLCASRTGQPSPLHFGNGTRLTVT.

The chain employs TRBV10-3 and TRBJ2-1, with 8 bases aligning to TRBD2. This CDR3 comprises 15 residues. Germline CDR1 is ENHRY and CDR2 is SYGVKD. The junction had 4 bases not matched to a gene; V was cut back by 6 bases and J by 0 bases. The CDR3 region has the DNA TGTGCCATCAGGAGCGGGGGCGTCTCCTACAATGAGCAGTTCTTC. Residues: CAIRSGGVSYNEQFF.

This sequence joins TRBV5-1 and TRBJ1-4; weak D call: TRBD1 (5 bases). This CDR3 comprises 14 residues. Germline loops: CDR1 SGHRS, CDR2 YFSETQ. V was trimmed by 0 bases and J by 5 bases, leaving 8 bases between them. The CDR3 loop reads CASSLGAGNEKLFF. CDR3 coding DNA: TGCGCCAGCAGCTTGGGGGCAGGGAATGAAAAACTGTTTTTT.

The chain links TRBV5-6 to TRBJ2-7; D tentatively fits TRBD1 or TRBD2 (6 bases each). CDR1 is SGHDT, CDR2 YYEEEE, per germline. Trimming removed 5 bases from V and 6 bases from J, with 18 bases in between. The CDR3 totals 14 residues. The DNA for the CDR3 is TGTGCCAGCAGTAAGAGGGGGGCGCGAGGCGAGCAGTACTTC. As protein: CASSKRGARGEQYF.

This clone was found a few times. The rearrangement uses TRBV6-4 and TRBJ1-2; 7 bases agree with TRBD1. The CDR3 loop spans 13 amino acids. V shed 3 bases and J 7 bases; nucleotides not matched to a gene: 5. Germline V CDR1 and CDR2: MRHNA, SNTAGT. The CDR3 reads CASSEGEGAGYTF. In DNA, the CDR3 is TGTGCCAGCAGTGAGGGGGAGGGGGCTGGCTACACCTTC.

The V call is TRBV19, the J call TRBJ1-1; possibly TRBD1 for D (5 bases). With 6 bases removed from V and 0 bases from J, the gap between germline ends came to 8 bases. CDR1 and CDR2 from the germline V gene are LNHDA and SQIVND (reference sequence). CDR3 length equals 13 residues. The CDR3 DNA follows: TGTGCCAGTAGGGGGGGACTGAACACTGAAGCTTTCTTT. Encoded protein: CASRGGLNTEAFF.

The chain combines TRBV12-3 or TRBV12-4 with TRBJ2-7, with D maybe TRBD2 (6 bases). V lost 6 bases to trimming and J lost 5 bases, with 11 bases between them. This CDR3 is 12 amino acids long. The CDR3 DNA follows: TGTGCCAGCAGCGGGGGTCTTGACGAGCAGTACTTC. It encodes CASSGGLDEQYF.